What follows is one T cell receptor (beta chain) and its context. What it recognizes is unknown. The sample comes from a study of OX40 agonist ivuxolimab in advanced cancers. Study-wide background: Among those enrolled, mean age was about 63 years (range about 23 to 85) and 75% to 90% were male. Under the entry rules, prior anti-PD-1, anti-PD-L1 or anti-CTLA-4 therapy was allowed, and roughly 39% had some. Points from the study as a whole: The antigen specificity of the peripheral T cells (those that were expanded) was not determined.

With autoimmune disease history or systemic immunosuppression, patients were excluded. Sequencing used immunoSEQ multiplex PCR; TCRdb keeps in-frame clones, though not all of them. The sample holds some 95,000 clones, around 88% seen once. The CDR3 totals 13 residues. Germline V gene lookup returns CDR1 SNHLY and CDR2 FYNNEI. V was cut by 3 bases and J by 2 bases, with 6 bases left in between. The chain uses TRBV2 and TRBJ2-3, with D unclear. The clonotype was recovered from an adult with an advanced solid tumor such as melanoma, head and neck, liver or kidney cancer. This material consisted of CD4+ or CD8+ T cells sorted from blood, taken in a trial of the OX40 agonist ivuxolimab. CDR3 in amino acids: CASSDESTDTQYF. CDR3 nucleotide sequence: TGTGCCAGCAGTGATGAATCCACAGATACGCAGTATTTT.